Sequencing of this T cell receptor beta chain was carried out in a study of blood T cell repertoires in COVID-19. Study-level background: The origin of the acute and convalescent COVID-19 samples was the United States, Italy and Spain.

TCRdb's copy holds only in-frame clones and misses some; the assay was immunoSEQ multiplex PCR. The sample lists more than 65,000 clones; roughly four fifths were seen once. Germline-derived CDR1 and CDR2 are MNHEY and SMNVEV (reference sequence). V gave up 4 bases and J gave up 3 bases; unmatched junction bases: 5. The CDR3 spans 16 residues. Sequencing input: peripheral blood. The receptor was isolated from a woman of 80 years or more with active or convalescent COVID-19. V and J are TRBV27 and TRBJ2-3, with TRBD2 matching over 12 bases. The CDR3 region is CASSSGLAGPTDTQYF. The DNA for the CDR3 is TGTGCCAGCAGTTCCGGACTAGCGGGGCCGACAGATACGCAGTATTTT.